This T cell receptor beta chain was obtained from a study of blood T cell repertoires in COVID-19. As for the study in general: T cells, B-cell-depleted T cells, or PBMCs supplied cDNA or gDNA.

Measured with immunoSEQ multiplex PCR; TCRdb has only the in-frame clones, and not every one. The table records about 170,000 clones, about 85% of them present only once. The CDR3 extends over 17 amino acids. V lost 2 bases to trimming and J lost 2 bases; unmatched junction nucleotides: 9. Per the germline V gene, CDR1 is MNHEY and CDR2 is SMNVEV (reference sequence). This clonotype originated in a man aged 55 to 70 who had recovered from COVID-19. J is TRBJ1-5 and V is TRBV27; 7 positions agree with TRBD1. The specimen was peripheral blood. This CDR3 is CASSLAAGGRGNQPQHF. CDR3 DNA: TGTGCCAGCAGTTTAGCGGCAGGGGGTCGTGGCAATCAGCCCCAGCATTTT.